This T cell receptor (beta chain) was found in a study of T cell responses to AZD1222 COVID-19 vaccine (dated by TCRdb to about 2021). Turning to the overall study: TCR sequencing was performed for some 250 trial participants, of whom 207 were given two doses of AZD1222 and some 25 were given two doses of MenACWY control vaccine. Enrollment into the trials was organized by age into subgroups of 18-55, 56-69 and 70-plus years, and those subgroups contained roughly 150, 30 and 60 TCR-sequenced participants, respectively.

Results the study describes overall, beyond this receptor: Because no day 14 peak-response samples were available, the repertoires could be characterized only after the peak T cell response. Epitopes outside the regions mutated in the B.1.351 and B.1.1.7 variants were reportedly recognized by nearly half of the unique spike-specific TCRs. Participants were mostly white British, with more females than males. The authors suggested clonal diversity may have been underestimated. The 56-69-year group was small, and its depth increase did not reach significance, likely because of low power. The vaccine-associated CD4 TCRs covered the entire spike protein, and the dominant responses fell in regions 160-218 and 743-854. Spike-specific TCR breadth and depth rose significantly after two AZD1222 doses compared with day 0 and with MenACWY recipients. Conclusions about previously exposed vaccinees were limited because only six AZD1222 recipients were SARS-CoV-2 seropositive at baseline.

Reading the label with the study, this specimen's time point is: baseline before first vaccination. The sample's treatment or condition label, decoded: meningococcal conjugate vaccine given as trial control. Vaccinee samples were obtained from the UK trials COV001 and COV002, which included a single-blind randomized controlled phase 2/3 trial of AZD1222 (ChAdOx1 nCoV-19) in healthy adults. For TCRbeta chain sequencing, PBMC samples from trial participants were taken at day 0 and at day 28 after the second dose. A note on this clone: What this receptor recognizes is not known. Per-nucleotide qualities are absent, and no much larger clonotype sits a single base away.

From cysteine to phenylalanine, the CDR3 is 14 amino acids long. Here the CDR3 DNA is all that survives: 42 bases in frame from base 1. V has 6 bases trimmed and J has 2 bases trimmed; junction bases matching no gene number 6. From the germline V gene, CDR1 is MDHEN and CDR2 is SYDVKM. The CDR3 regions of human TCRbeta chains were analyzed by immunosequencing. In the original analysis: TCRs in the repertoires were matched against a reference library of SARS-CoV-2-specific TCRs that had been generated with the MIRA antigen-specificity platform. Breadth was defined as the fraction of unique TCRs that were SARS-CoV-2-associated, and depth was defined as the fraction of total T cells that were SARS-CoV-2-associated. Each spike-specific TCR was assigned to its reactive spike region and to a CD4 or CD8 class using the MIRA data. Log10-transformed breadth and depth values were compared by one-way ANOVA with Sidak's multiple comparisons tests. Imported from immuneACCESS, the table was reduced by TCRdb to in-frame sequences with V and J called. These copies leave out some clones; in studies compared against another copy, an unresolved V gene accounts for under half, and the cause of the remainder is not known. V and J calls and clone size follow that table, whereas D and trimming were derived from the DNA. The sample table records approximately 130,000 clones; roughly 91% of these occur just once. The ten largest clonotypes hold around 10% of the sample.

This sequence uses TRBV28 and TRBJ2-7; the central 8 bases match TRBD1. This sample comprised peripheral blood, obtained on day 0 of MenACWY control vaccination. This clonotype was obtained from an adult in good health. The CDR3 protein is CASSPRTGTYEQYF. The DNA sequence is TGTGCCAGCAGCCCCAGGACAGGGACCTACGAGCAGTACTTC. The full variable domain, with segments outside the CDR3 supplied by the reference TRBV28 and TRBJ2-7 proteins, appears as DVKVTQSSRYLVKRTGEKVFLECVQDMDHENMFWYRQDPGLGLRLIYFSYDVKMKEKGDIPEGYSVSREKKERFSLILESASTNQTSMYLCASSPRTGTYEQYFGPGTRLTVT.